This T cell receptor (beta chain) was recovered during a study of T-cell reconstitution after alpha-beta-depleted transplantation in children. Unique molecular identifiers were incorporated when the TCRbeta library was constructed. TCRdb used MiXCR to reprocess the PCR reads, holding one entry per CDR3 protein. The table has about 640,000 distinct CDR3 sequences, over 15% seen once. Many counts were recorded for this clonotype. CDR3 length: 14 residues. The ends were cut back, 0 bases at V and 5 bases at J, with 9 bases in the middle. Germline CDR1 and CDR2: SGHDT and YYEEEE. The sequences come from PBMCs from the stem cell graft donor, collected from the stem cell graft. The chain couples TRBV5-6 to TRBJ2-4, with D tentatively TRBD1 (6 bases). The sequence was obtained from a human donor who donated a stem cell graft to a child with acute myeloid leukemia. CDR3 sequence: CASSLGDIENIQYF. The CDR3 bases are TGTGCCAGCAGCTTGGGGGACATAGAAAACATTCAGTACTTC.